The rows below give T cell receptor beta chains drawn from one sample of a study of T cell changes during pregnancy in multiple sclerosis. The assay was immunoSEQ multiplex PCR, and TCRdb's table has in-frame clones only and misses some. The sample comprises around 50,000 clones, 85% to 95% of which are singletons, and 0.61% rests with the top ten. The sequencing here drew on CD4+ T cells from peripheral blood mononuclear cells, taken after pregnancy. Receptor source: a female donor in good health, enrolled as a control in a pregnancy study. Both conserved end residues are part of each CDR3. Each record gives: clone size, J gene, D gene, V gene, CDR3 protein, CDR3 DNA. A D gene is named only where the DNA matches it firmly. Size values are once, few and many counts, or a class for expanded clones, and some rows have none.

clone_size: .; j_call: TRBJ2-3; d_call: TRBD1; v_call: TRBV5-6; cdr3_aa: CASSPGGTDTQYF; cdr3_nt: TGTGCCAGCAGTCCAGGGGGTACAGATACGCAGTATTTT
clone_size: .; j_call: TRBJ2-7; d_call: TRBD1; v_call: TRBV7-8; cdr3_aa: CASSPRTGGGLFEQYF; cdr3_nt: TGTGCCAGCAGCCCACGGACAGGGGGCGGACTATTCGAGCAGTACTTC
clone_size: .; j_call: TRBJ2-5; d_call: TRBD1; v_call: TRBV27; cdr3_aa: CASSLSRDSQETQYF; cdr3_nt: TGTGCCAGCAGTCTGAGCCGGGACAGCCAAGAGACCCAGTACTTC
clone_size: once; j_call: TRBJ2-2; d_call: TRBD2; v_call: TRBV5-1; cdr3_aa: CASSGTSVNTGELFF; cdr3_nt: TGCGCCAGCAGCGGGACTAGCGTTAACACCGGGGAGCTGTTTTTT
clone_size: .; j_call: TRBJ2-1; d_call: TRBD1; v_call: TRBV15; cdr3_aa: CATEGRGTYNEQFF; cdr3_nt: TGTGCCACCGAAGGCAGGGGGACCTACAATGAGCAGTTCTTC
clone_size: .; j_call: TRBJ2-2; d_call: TRBD1; v_call: TRBV30; cdr3_aa: CASSPTGWDGELFF; cdr3_nt: TGTGCCTCCAGTCCGACAGGGTGGGACGGGGAGCTGTTTTTT
clone_size: .; j_call: TRBJ2-7; d_call: .; v_call: TRBV19; cdr3_aa: CASRSTKNADYEQYF; cdr3_nt: TGTGCCAGTAGGTCAACTAAAAACGCCGATTACGAGCAGTACTTC
clone_size: .; j_call: TRBJ1-6; d_call: TRBD1; v_call: TRBV5-1; cdr3_aa: CASSLGTGVNSPLHF; cdr3_nt: TGCGCCAGCAGCTTGGGGACAGGGGTAAATTCACCCCTCCACTTT
clone_size: .; j_call: TRBJ2-7; d_call: TRBD2; v_call: TRBV6-1; cdr3_aa: CASSALAGSYEQYF; cdr3_nt: TGTGCCAGCAGTGCACTAGCGGGAAGCTACGAGCAGTACTTC
clone_size: .; j_call: TRBJ1-1; d_call: .; v_call: TRBV6-4; cdr3_aa: CATKPGGGKDTEAFF; cdr3_nt: TGTGCCACCAAACCTGGGGGAGGGAAGGACACTGAAGCTTTCTTT
clone_size: .; j_call: TRBJ2-2; d_call: .; v_call: TRBV10-2; cdr3_aa: CASSVWQAISTGELFF; cdr3_nt: TGCGCCAGCAGTGTGTGGCAGGCGATTAGTACCGGGGAGCTGTTTTTT
clone_size: .; j_call: TRBJ2-1; d_call: TRBD2; v_call: TRBV9; cdr3_aa: CASSVLAGVENEQFF; cdr3_nt: TGTGCCAGCAGCGTCCTAGCGGGAGTCGAGAATGAGCAGTTCTTC
clone_size: .; j_call: TRBJ2-7; d_call: TRBD2; v_call: TRBV6-5; cdr3_aa: CASSYGTTSEYEQYF; cdr3_nt: TGTGCCAGCAGCTACGGGACTACCTCTGAATACGAGCAGTACTTC
clone_size: .; j_call: TRBJ2-5; d_call: .; v_call: TRBV19; cdr3_aa: CASSGGRFETQYF; cdr3_nt: TGTGCCAGTAGTGGAGGGAGGTTTGAGACCCAGTACTTC
clone_size: once; j_call: TRBJ2-7; d_call: .; v_call: TRBV18; cdr3_aa: CASSPTALSYEQYF; cdr3_nt: TGTGCCAGCTCACCGACAGCCCTCTCCTACGAGCAGTACTTC
clone_size: .; j_call: TRBJ2-7; d_call: TRBD2; v_call: TRBV5-4; cdr3_aa: CASSLVQTSGRGTAGYEQYF; cdr3_nt: TGTGCCAGCAGCTTGGTACAGACTAGCGGGAGAGGGACTGCGGGCTACGAGCAGTACTTC
clone_size: .; j_call: TRBJ2-5; d_call: TRBD2; v_call: TRBV5-1; cdr3_aa: CASSWTSGGETQYF; cdr3_nt: TGCGCCAGCAGCTGGACTAGCGGGGGAGAGACCCAGTACTTC
clone_size: .; j_call: TRBJ2-7; d_call: .; v_call: TRBV6-5; cdr3_aa: CASSYSTLGLTYEQYF; cdr3_nt: TGTGCCAGCAGTTACTCGACGCTAGGACTTACCTACGAGCAGTACTTC
clone_size: .; j_call: TRBJ1-5; d_call: TRBD1; v_call: TRBV5-1; cdr3_aa: CASSLGDRENQPQHF; cdr3_nt: TGCGCCAGCAGCTTGGGGGACAGGGAGAATCAGCCCCAGCATTTT
clone_size: .; j_call: TRBJ1-4; d_call: .; v_call: TRBV9; cdr3_aa: CASSPHGERGEKLFF; cdr3_nt: TGTGCCAGCAGCCCCCACGGAGAAAGGGGAGAAAAACTGTTTTTT
clone_size: .; j_call: TRBJ2-3; d_call: TRBD1; v_call: TRBV15; cdr3_aa: CATSEWTGKNTDTQYF; cdr3_nt: TGTGCCACCAGCGAATGGACAGGGAAGAATACAGATACGCAGTATTTT
clone_size: .; j_call: TRBJ1-1; d_call: .; v_call: TRBV28; cdr3_aa: CASSLVTANTEAFF; cdr3_nt: TGTGCCAGCAGTCTCGTTACAGCGAACACTGAAGCTTTCTTT
clone_size: .; j_call: TRBJ2-7; d_call: TRBD1; v_call: TRBV27; cdr3_aa: CASGRDRVGEQYF; cdr3_nt: TGTGCCAGCGGCCGGGACAGGGTGGGTGAGCAGTACTTC
clone_size: .; j_call: TRBJ2-7; d_call: TRBD2; v_call: TRBV13; cdr3_aa: CASSPSVLGAGGPRGEQYF; cdr3_nt: TGTGCCAGCAGCCCCTCCGTACTCGGGGCGGGAGGGCCCAGGGGCGAGCAGTACTTC
clone_size: .; j_call: TRBJ1-2; d_call: .; v_call: TRBV7-7; cdr3_aa: CASPALLPDSANYGYTF; cdr3_nt: TGTGCTAGCCCAGCCCTCCTCCCCGACAGTGCTAACTATGGCTACACCTTC
clone_size: .; j_call: TRBJ1-1; d_call: .; v_call: TRBV6-1; cdr3_aa: CASSEAEGVKTEAFF; cdr3_nt: TGTGCCAGCAGTGAAGCTGAGGGCGTGAAAACTGAAGCTTTCTTT
clone_size: .; j_call: TRBJ2-7; d_call: TRBD2; v_call: TRBV5-1; cdr3_aa: CASSLVPSGSYEQYF; cdr3_nt: TGCGCCAGCAGCTTGGTTCCTAGCGGAAGCTACGAGCAGTACTTC